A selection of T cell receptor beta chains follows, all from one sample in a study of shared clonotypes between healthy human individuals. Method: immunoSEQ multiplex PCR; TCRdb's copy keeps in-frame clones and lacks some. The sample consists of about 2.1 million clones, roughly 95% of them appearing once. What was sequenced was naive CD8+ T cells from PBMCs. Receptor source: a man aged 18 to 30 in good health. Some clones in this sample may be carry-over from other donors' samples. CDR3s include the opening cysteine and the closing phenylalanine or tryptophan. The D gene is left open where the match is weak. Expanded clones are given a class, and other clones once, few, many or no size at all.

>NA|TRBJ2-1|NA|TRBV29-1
CSVTRGSYNEQFF
TGCAGCGTTACCCGTGGGTCCTACAATGAGCAGTTCTTC
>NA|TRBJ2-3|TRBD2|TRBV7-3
CASSSIAGSDTQYF
TGTGCCAGCAGCTCTATAGCGGGATCTGATACGCAGTATTTT
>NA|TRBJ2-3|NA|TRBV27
CASSLGKHNTQYF
TGTGCCAGCAGTTTAGGAAAGCATAACACGCAGTATTTT
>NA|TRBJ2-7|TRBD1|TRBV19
CASSLGDRQGAYEQYF
TGTGCCAGTAGTTTAGGGGACCGACAGGGAGCCTACGAGCAGTACTTC
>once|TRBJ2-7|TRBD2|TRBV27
CASSVAGGSGAYEQYF
TGTGCCAGCAGTGTTGCGGGAGGGTCTGGGGCCTACGAGCAGTACTTC
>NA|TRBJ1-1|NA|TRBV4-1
CASSPRWGTQNTEAFF
TGCGCCAGCAGCCCCAGGTGGGGCACCCAAAACACTGAAGCTTTCTTT
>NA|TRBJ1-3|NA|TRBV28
CASSPFGATSGNTIYF
TGTGCCAGCAGCCCGTTTGGGGCGACCTCTGGAAACACCATATATTTT
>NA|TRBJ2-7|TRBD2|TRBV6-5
CASSYSSGGLAGEQYF
TGTGCCAGCAGTTACTCGAGCGGGGGGCTCGCGGGCGAGCAGTACTTC
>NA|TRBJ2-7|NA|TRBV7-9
CASSLGPGAPYEQYF
TGTGCCAGCAGCTTAGGGCCGGGGGCCCCCTACGAGCAGTACTTC
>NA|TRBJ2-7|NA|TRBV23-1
CASSQAGADPYEQYF
TGCGCCAGCAGTCAAGCCGGGGCCGACCCCTACGAGCAGTACTTC
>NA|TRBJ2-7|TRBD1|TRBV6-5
CASTRGQGPNYEQYF
TGTGCCAGCACGAGGGGACAGGGACCGAACTACGAGCAGTACTTC
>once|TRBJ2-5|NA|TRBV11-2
CASSAIQETQYF
TGTGCCAGCAGCGCAATACAAGAGACCCAGTACTTC
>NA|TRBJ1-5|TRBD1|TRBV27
CASSFTGGNQPQHF
TGTGCCAGCAGTTTCACAGGGGGCAATCAGCCCCAGCATTTT
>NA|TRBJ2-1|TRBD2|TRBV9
CASSPTGTSIYNEQFF
TGTGCCAGCAGCCCGACCGGGACTAGTATTTACAATGAGCAGTTCTTC
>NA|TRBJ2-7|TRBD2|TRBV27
CASHPWEGPHEQYF
TGTGCCAGTCATCCGTGGGAGGGCCCCCACGAGCAGTACTTC
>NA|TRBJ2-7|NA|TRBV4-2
CASSRKGSEQYF
TGTGCCAGCAGCCGCAAGGGCTCCGAGCAGTACTTC
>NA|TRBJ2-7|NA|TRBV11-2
CASSLHASYEQYF
TGTGCCAGCAGCTTACATGCTTCCTACGAGCAGTACTTC
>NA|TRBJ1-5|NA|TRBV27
CASSLAGTAPAQHF
TGTGCCAGCAGTTTAGCGGGGACGGCTCCGGCCCAGCATTTT
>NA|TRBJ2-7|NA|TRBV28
CASRVTAYEQYF
TGTGCCAGCAGAGTGACAGCCTACGAGCAGTACTTC
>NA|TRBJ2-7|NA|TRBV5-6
CASSRSAYEQYF
TGTGCCAGCAGCCGATCCGCCTACGAGCAGTACTTC
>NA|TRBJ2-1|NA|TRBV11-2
CASSPWNTYNEQFF
TGTGCCAGCAGCCCTTGGAATACCTACAATGAGCAGTTCTTC
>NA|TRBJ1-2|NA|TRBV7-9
CASSLADNYGYTF
TGTGCCAGCAGCTTGGCAGATAACTATGGCTACACCTTC
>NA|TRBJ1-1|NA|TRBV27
CASAPFRGTEAFF
TGTGCCAGCGCTCCCTTTCGGGGCACTGAAGCTTTCTTT
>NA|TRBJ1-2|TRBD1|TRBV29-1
CSVEDLEGAFYGYTF
TGCAGCGTTGAAGATCTAGAGGGGGCGTTTTATGGCTACACCTTC
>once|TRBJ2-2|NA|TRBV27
CASSFRGTGELFF
TGTGCCAGCAGTTTCAGGGGAACCGGGGAGCTGTTTTTT
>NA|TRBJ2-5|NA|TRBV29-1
CSVEGDMQTQYF
TGCAGCGTTGAAGGAGACATGCAGACCCAGTACTTC
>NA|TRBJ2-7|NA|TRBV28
CASSLSGDRDEQYF
TGTGCCAGCAGTTTATCAGGGGACCGGGACGAGCAGTACTTC
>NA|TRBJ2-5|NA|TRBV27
CASSFSPQGRLWEGQEKKGTQYF
TGTGCCAGCAGTTTTTCACCGCAGGGGAGGTTGTGGGAGGGCCAGGAGAAGAAGGGGACCCAGTACTTC
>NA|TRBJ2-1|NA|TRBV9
CASSEGGGRTAEQFF
TGTGCCAGCAGCGAGGGAGGGGGACGGACAGCGGAGCAGTTCTTC
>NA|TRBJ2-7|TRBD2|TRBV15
CATSSGLAGPGQYF
TGTGCCACCAGCAGTGGTCTAGCGGGCCCCGGGCAGTACTTC
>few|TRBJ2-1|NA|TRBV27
CASGNNEQFF
TGTGCCAGCGGTAACAATGAGCAGTTCTTC
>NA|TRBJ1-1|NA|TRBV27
CASSSWHGVDWDTEAFF
TGTGCCAGCAGTTCCTGGCATGGGGTGGACTGGGACACTGAAGCTTTCTTT
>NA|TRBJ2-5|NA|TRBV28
CASSPGTAFVRETQYF
TGTGCCAGCAGTCCTGGGACCGCCTTCGTGAGGGAGACCCAGTACTTC
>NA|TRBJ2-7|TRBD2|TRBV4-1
CASSQVTSGGTDEQYF
TGCGCCAGCAGCCAAGTTACTAGCGGAGGGACCGACGAGCAGTACTTC
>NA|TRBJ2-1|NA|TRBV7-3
CASSPGGVNEQFF
TGTGCCAGCAGCCCCGGCGGGGTTAATGAGCAGTTCTTC
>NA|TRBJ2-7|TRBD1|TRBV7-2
CASSLKTGEYYEQYF
TGTGCCAGCAGCCTAAAGACAGGGGAATATTACGAGCAGTACTTC
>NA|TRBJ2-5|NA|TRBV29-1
CSVGAQYF
TGCAGCGTAGGGGCCCAGTACTTC
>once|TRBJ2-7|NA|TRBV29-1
CSAGLNYEQYF
TGCAGCGCCGGGTTGAACTACGAGCAGTACTTC
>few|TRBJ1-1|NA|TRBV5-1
CASSGEHLGAFF
TGCGCCAGCAGCGGAGAACACCTCGGGGCTTTCTTT
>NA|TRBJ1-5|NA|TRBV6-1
CASSVAALSNQPQHF
TGTGCCAGCAGTGTGGCGGCTCTTAGCAATCAGCCCCAGCATTTT
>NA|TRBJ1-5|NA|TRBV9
CASSVGGEGPQHF
TGTGCCAGCAGCGTAGGTGGGGAAGGGCCCCAGCATTTT
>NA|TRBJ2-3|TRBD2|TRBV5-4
CASSLSTSGVKDTQYF
TGTGCCAGCAGCTTGTCGACTAGCGGGGTGAAGGATACGCAGTATTTT
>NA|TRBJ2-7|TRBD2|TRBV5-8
CASSLVAGGPVEQYF
TGTGCCAGCAGCTTGGTCGCGGGAGGGCCTGTCGAGCAGTACTTC
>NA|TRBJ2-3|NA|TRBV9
CASSDRDAFVATQYF
TGTGCCAGCAGCGACCGGGACGCCTTTGTAGCTACGCAGTATTTT
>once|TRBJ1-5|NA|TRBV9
CASGVGGAYQPQHF
TGTGCCAGCGGCGTAGGGGGGGCGTATCAGCCCCAGCATTTT
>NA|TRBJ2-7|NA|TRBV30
CAFLRWGGRSYEQYF
TGTGCCTTCCTCCGTTGGGGCGGTAGGTCCTACGAGCAGTACTTC
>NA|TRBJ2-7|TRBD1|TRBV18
CASSPTGGTYEQYF
TGTGCCAGCTCACCGACAGGGGGAACCTACGAGCAGTACTTC
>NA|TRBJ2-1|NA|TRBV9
CASSPWDIMDEQFF
TGTGCCAGCAGCCCTTGGGACATCATGGATGAGCAGTTCTTC
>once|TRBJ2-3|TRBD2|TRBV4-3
CASSQNSGADTQYF
TGCGCCAGCAGCCAAAATAGCGGGGCAGATACGCAGTATTTT
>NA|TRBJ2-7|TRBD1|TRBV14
CASSQGTGAGYEQYF
TGTGCCAGCAGCCAAGGGACAGGGGCAGGCTACGAGCAGTACTTC
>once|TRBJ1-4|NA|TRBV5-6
CASSFGFREEKLFF
TGTGCCAGCAGCTTCGGGTTCAGGGAGGAAAAACTGTTTTTT
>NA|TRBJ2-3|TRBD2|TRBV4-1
CASRVSGTSGGDTQYF
TGCGCCAGCAGGGTTTCGGGGACTAGCGGGGGAGATACGCAGTATTTT
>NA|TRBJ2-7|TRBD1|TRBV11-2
CASSRDSDYEQYF
TGTGCCAGCAGCCGGGACAGCGACTACGAGCAGTACTTC
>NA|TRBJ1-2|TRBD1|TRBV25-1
CASSESGTGWYGYTF
TGTGCCAGCAGTGAGTCCGGGACAGGGTGGTATGGCTACACCTTC
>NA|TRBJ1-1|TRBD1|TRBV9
CASSVGGRTGAMNTEAFF
TGTGCCAGCAGCGTGGGAGGAAGGACAGGGGCCATGAACACTGAAGCTTTCTTT
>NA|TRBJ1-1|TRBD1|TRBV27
CASRTGLNTEAFF
TGTGCCAGCAGGACAGGGCTAAACACTGAAGCTTTCTTT
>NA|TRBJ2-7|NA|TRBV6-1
CASSELGGSWSNYEQYF
TGTGCCAGCAGTGAACTTGGAGGGTCTTGGTCGAACTACGAGCAGTACTTC
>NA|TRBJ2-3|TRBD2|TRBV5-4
CASSRIGLAGDADTQYF
TGTGCCAGCAGCCGCATCGGACTAGCGGGAGATGCAGATACGCAGTATTTT
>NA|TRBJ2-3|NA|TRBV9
CASSPSTDTQYF
TGTGCCAGCAGCCCAAGTACGGATACGCAGTATTTT